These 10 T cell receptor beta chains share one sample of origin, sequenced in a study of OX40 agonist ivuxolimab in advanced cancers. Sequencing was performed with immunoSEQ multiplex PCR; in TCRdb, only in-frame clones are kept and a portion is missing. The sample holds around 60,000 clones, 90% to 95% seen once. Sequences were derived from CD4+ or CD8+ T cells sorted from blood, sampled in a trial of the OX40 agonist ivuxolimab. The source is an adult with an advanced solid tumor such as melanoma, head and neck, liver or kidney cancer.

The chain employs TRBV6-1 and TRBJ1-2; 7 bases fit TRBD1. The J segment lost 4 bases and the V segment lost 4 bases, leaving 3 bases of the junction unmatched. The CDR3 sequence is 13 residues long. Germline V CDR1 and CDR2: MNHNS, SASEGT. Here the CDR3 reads CASSVQGVYGYTF. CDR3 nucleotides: TGTGCCAGCAGTGTCCAGGGGGTCTATGGCTACACCTTC.

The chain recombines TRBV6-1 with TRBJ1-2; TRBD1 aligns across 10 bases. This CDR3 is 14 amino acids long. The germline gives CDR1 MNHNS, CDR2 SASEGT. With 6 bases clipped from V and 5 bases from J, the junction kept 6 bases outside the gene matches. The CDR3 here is CASSDPGQGYGYTF. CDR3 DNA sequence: TGTGCCAGCAGCGACCCGGGACAGGGGTATGGCTACACCTTC.

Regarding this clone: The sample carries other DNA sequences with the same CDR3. CDR3 in DNA: TGCGCCAGCAGCTGGGGACTAGCGATGAGGAATGAGCAGTTCTTC. Encoded protein: CASSWGLAMRNEQFF. The chain employs TRBV5-1 and TRBJ2-1; 10 nucleotides agree with TRBD2. The germline gives CDR1 SGHRS, CDR2 YFSETQ. The CDR3 covers 15 residues. Germline trimming cut 3 bases from V and 7 bases from J; bases unmatched to any gene: 7.

The CDR3 protein is CASSPRGTPLANYGYTF. Here the CDR3 DNA reads TGTGCCAGCAGCCCGCGCGGGACACCGCTCGCTAACTATGGCTACACCTTC. J is TRBJ1-2 and V is TRBV5-5, with a possible D match to TRBD1 (6 bases). V was pared by 4 bases and J by 0 bases, with 19 bases between. Per the germline V gene, CDR1 is SGHKS and CDR2 is YYEKEE (reference sequence). The length of the CDR3 is 17 residues.

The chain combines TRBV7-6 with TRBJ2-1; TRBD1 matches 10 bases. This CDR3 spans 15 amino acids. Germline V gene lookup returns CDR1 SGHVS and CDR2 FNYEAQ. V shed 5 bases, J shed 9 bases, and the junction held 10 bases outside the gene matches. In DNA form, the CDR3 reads TGTGCCAGCAGCCCCGCGGGACAGGGGTTTGGTGAGCAGTTCTTC. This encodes CASSPAGQGFGEQFF. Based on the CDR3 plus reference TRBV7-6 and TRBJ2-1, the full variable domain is GAGVSQSPRYKVTKRGQDVALRCDPISGHVSLYWYRQALGQGPEFLTYFNYEAQQDKSGLPNDRFSAERPEGSISTLTIQRTEQRDSAMYRCASSPAGQGFGEQFFGPGTRLTVL.

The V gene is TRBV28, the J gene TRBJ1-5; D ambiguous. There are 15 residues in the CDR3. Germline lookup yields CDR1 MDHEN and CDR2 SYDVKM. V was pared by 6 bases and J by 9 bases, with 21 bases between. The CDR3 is CASSLPPRFVRPQHF. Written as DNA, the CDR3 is TGTGCCAGCAGCCTACCCCCTCGCTTCGTCCGGCCCCAGCATTTT.

The CDR3 loop reads CASSLNRGSGGELFF. DNA of the CDR3: TGTGCCAGCAGCTTAAACAGGGGATCGGGCGGGGAGCTGTTTTTT. The V gene is TRBV7-2, the J gene TRBJ2-2; TRBD1 aligns across 7 bases. Per germline, CDR1 SGHTA and CDR2 FQGNSA. This CDR3 has 15 amino acids. V was clipped by 2 bases and J by 7 bases; unmatched bases: 7.

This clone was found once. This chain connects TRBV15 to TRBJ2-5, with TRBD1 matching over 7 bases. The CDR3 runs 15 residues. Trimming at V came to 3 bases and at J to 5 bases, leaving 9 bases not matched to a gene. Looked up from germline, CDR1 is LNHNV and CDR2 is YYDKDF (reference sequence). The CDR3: CATSRVGTDGETQYF. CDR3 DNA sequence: TGTGCCACCAGCAGGGTCGGGACAGATGGGGAGACCCAGTACTTC.

The CDR3 DNA reads as TGCGCCAGCAGTGAAGGGGGGCCTAATGAAAAACTGTTTTTT. Translated, it gives CASSEGGPNEKLFF. The chain uses TRBV10-1 and TRBJ1-4, with D possibly being TRBD1 (6 bases). V lost 3 bases and J 3 bases, leaving 8 bases between the germline ends. CDR1 is WNHNN, CDR2 SYGVQD, per germline (reference sequence). This CDR3 is 14 amino acids long.

CDR3 sequence (DNA): TGTGCCAGCAGTTGGGGACTAGCGGGACCCGGGGAGCTGTTTTTT. This gives the protein CASSWGLAGPGELFF. The chain joins TRBV28 to TRBJ2-2, with 13 bases lining up with TRBD2. V lost 4 bases and J lost 6; bases outside the gene matches: 2. The CDR3 spans 15 residues. From germline, CDR1 is MDHEN and CDR2 SYDVKM.